The 30 T cell receptor beta chains reported below all come from one sample, sequenced in a study of T cell repertoires in cytomegalovirus infection. TCRdb fed the reads into MiXCR, producing one record per CDR3 protein. The sample holds approximately 500,000 distinct CDR3 sequences; 15% to 20% are singletons and the top ten take approximately 24%. The sample taken for sequencing was CD8+ T cells from PBMCs. The source of these receptors is a human donor in good health (CMV status not recorded). Some clones in this sample may be carry-over from other donors' samples.

This clonotype was detected a few times. The gene calls are TRBV5-5 and TRBJ2-1; D gene uncertain. This CDR3 is 13 amino acids long. Germline CDR1 is SGHKS and CDR2 is YYEKEE (reference sequence). V lost 2 bases and J lost 6, with 9 bases in between. The CDR3 loop reads CASSFIEVNEQFF. The CDR3 nucleotides are TGTGCCAGCAGCTTTATAGAGGTCAATGAGCAGTTCTTC.

This clonotype was picked up one time. Because it lacks the conserved phenylalanine or tryptophan at the end, this CDR3 is likely a read error. The DNA is left out, because the CDR3 cannot be placed on it with certainty; the CDR3 is given as TCRdb lists it. The chain couples TRBV28 to TRBJ1-2; the table's D call of TRBD1 was not tested on the DNA. The CDR3 is made up of 18 amino acids, end residues included. Germline-derived CDR1 and CDR2 are MDHEN and SYDVKM. This CDR3 is CASSFPLSAQGSDYGYTL.

This clonotype was observed at least ten times. V and J are TRBV27 and TRBJ2-7, with D possibly TRBD2 on 5 matching bases. Germline assignment: CDR1 MNHEY and CDR2 SMNVEV (reference sequence). The CDR3 sequence is 15 residues long. The V and J ends lost 3 bases and 0 bases respectively, with 12 bases between them. CDR3 coding DNA: TGTGCCAGCAGTTTGCAAGCGGCTCCCTCCTACGAGCAGTACTTC. Its protein is CASSLQAAPSYEQYF.

In this sample, this clonotype turned up many times. V is TRBV7-6 and J is TRBJ1-2; 11 bases are shared with TRBD1. V shed 4 bases and J 5 bases; nucleotides not matched to a gene: 6. Germline CDR1 is SGHVS and CDR2 is FNYEAQ. The length of the CDR3 is 15 residues. CDR3 sequence reads: CASSSGTGGSYGYTF. CDR3 DNA: TGTGCCAGCAGCTCCGGGACAGGGGGTAGTTATGGCTACACCTTC.

This clonotype was detected ten times or more. The chain is built from TRBV7-2 and TRBJ2-4; tentative D call: TRBD1 (6 bases). CDR3 length: 19 amino acids. Trimming removed 5 bases from V and 3 bases from J, with 26 bases in between. Germline V gives CDR1 SGHTA, CDR2 FQGNSA. Here the CDR3 reads CASSLPRAGTNKIKNIQYF. The CDR3 DNA reads as TGTGCCAGCAGCCTCCCCCGGGCAGGGACAAATAAGATCAAAAACATTCAGTACTTC.

In its sample, this clonotype was seen many times. The V call is TRBV7-2, the J call TRBJ2-2, with D unresolved. Germline V gene data show CDR1 as SGHTA and CDR2 as FQGNSA. This CDR3 spans 16 amino acids. The V end was cut by 1 base, the J end by 1 base, with 10 bases between. This CDR3 is CASSLGTPVNTGELFF. For the CDR3, the DNA is TGTGCCAGCAGCTTAGGCACCCCAGTGAACACCGGGGAGCTGTTTTTT.

This clonotype has more than one count but fewer than ten. The chain links TRBV12-3 or TRBV12-4 to TRBJ2-2; D not certain. Trimming removed 6 bases at V and 7 bases at J, with 12 bases between. The CDR3 loop spans 13 amino acids. The CDR3 bases are TGTGCCAGCAGCCCGCTAGGCGGCGGGGAGCTGTTTTTT. Residues: CASSPLGGGELFF.

This clonotype was picked up many times. V and J are TRBV12-3 or TRBV12-4 and TRBJ1-5; D might be TRBD1 (6 bases). Trimming pared 4 bases from V and 1 base from J, leaving 8 bases between. There are 14 residues in the CDR3. The CDR3 is CASSSQGSNQPQHF. CDR3 DNA sequence: TGTGCCAGCAGTTCGCAGGGGAGCAATCAGCCCCAGCATTTT.

This clonotype has just a few counts. The chain couples TRBV27 to TRBJ1-5; no definite D call. Germline CDR1 MNHEY, CDR2 SMNVEV (reference sequence). V was trimmed by 3 bases and J by 6 bases, leaving 9 bases between them. This CDR3 region has 13 residues. CDR3 nucleotide sequence: TGTGCCAGCAGTTTTTCAGGTACTCAGCCCCAGCATTTT. Encoded protein: CASSFSGTQPQHF.

The gene calls are TRBV9 and TRBJ2-3, with TRBD2 matching 10 bases. The V and J ends lost 6 bases and 2 bases, in that order; junction bases with no gene match: 6. This CDR3 region has 15 residues. Germline CDR1 and CDR2: SGDLS and YYNGEE. The CDR3 sequence is CASTLAGVVTDTQYF. The CDR3 nucleotides read TGTGCCAGCACCCTAGCGGGGGTGGTCACAGATACGCAGTATTTT.

This clonotype was counted many times. V is TRBV15 and J is TRBJ1-2, with unresolved D. Trimming cost V 1 base and J 3 bases, with 12 bases left between them. The germline V gene encodes CDR1 LNHNV and CDR2 YYDKDF (reference sequence). The CDR3 is made up of 15 amino acids. CDR3 coding DNA: TGTGCCACCAGCAGAGTTTACGGGGAAGACTATGGCTACACCTTC. Translation: CATSRVYGEDYGYTF.

This clonotype was detected a few times. The V call is TRBV6-5, the J call TRBJ2-7; no clear D gene. CDR3 length equals 14 residues. Germline assignment: CDR1 MNHEY and CDR2 SVGAGI. V lost 2 bases, J lost 0 bases, and 8 bases lay in between. CDR3 loop: CASSYRYYSYEQYF. The CDR3 coding sequence is TGTGCCAGCAGTTACCGGTATTACTCCTACGAGCAGTACTTC.

This clonotype has a handful of counts. The V gene is TRBV2, the J gene TRBJ2-3, with TRBD2 identical over 9 bases. Germline CDR1 reads SNHLY; CDR2 reads FYNNEI. J was trimmed by 0 bases and V by 10 bases; bases with no gene match: 11. The CDR3 loop spans 16 amino acids. The chain's CDR3 is CATSAREGQSTDTQYF. CDR3 coding DNA: TGTGCCACCTCCGCGCGGGAGGGCCAGAGCACAGATACGCAGTATTTT. Based on the CDR3 plus reference TRBV2 and TRBJ2-3, the full variable domain is EPEVTQTPSHQVTQMGQEVILRCVPISNHLYFYWYRQILGQKVEFLVSFYNNEISEKSEIFDDQFSVERPDGSNFTLKIRSTKLEDSAMYFCATSAREGQSTDTQYFGPGTRLTVL.

The chain links TRBV5-4 to TRBJ2-7, with D uncertain. The CDR3 spans 17 residues. CDR1 and CDR2 (germline): SGHNT, YYREEE (reference sequence). Deletions cut 2 bases from V and 2 bases from J, with 20 bases between. CDR3 sequence (DNA): TGTGCCAGCAGCTTTGCAAAGGCCGAACCAGTTCCCTACGAGCAGTACTTC. Its translation is CASSFAKAEPVPYEQYF.

This clonotype was seen many times. The chain links TRBV4-1 to TRBJ1-2; TRBD1 is a possible D gene (6 bases). Germline CDR1 and CDR2: MGHRA and YSYEKL. The CDR3 runs 12 residues. Trimming left V 6 bases short and J 4 bases short, with 9 bases between. The CDR3 nucleotides read TGCGCCAGCAGACAGGGCTCCTATGGCTACACCTTC. It specifies CASRQGSYGYTF.

This clonotype was found a few times. The V and J genes are TRBV6-5 and TRBJ2-1, with D unresolved. Germline V CDR1 and CDR2: MNHEY, SVGAGI. Trimming stripped 4 bases from V and 10 bases from J, with 14 bases between. The CDR3 extends over 13 amino acids. This chain's CDR3 is CASSSSSGSEQFF. The CDR3 DNA sequence: TGTGCCAGCAGTTCATCTAGTGGGTCGGAGCAGTTCTTC.

The chain links TRBV27 to TRBJ2-1, with TRBD2 matching 7 bases. The germline gives CDR1 MNHEY, CDR2 SMNVEV (reference sequence). The CDR3 loop spans 14 amino acids. Trimming at V came to 4 bases and at J to 10 bases, leaving 10 bases not matched to a gene. Here the CDR3 reads CASSSGSGNREQFF. Here the CDR3 DNA reads TGTGCCAGCAGTTCGGGGAGCGGGAATAGGGAGCAGTTCTTC.

J is TRBJ2-7 and V is TRBV12-3 or TRBV12-4; D is unresolved. The V gene lost 7 bases and the J gene lost 2 bases, with 9 bases spanning the gap. CDR3 length: 12 amino acids. CDR3 amino acids: CASTLGTYEQYF. The CDR3 DNA sequence: TGTGCCAGCACTCTAGGGACCTACGAGCAGTACTTC.

The chain uses TRBV12-3 or TRBV12-4 and TRBJ1-1; 8 bases match TRBD1. This CDR3 is 18 amino acids long. V lost 4 bases to trimming and J lost 0 bases; unmatched junction nucleotides: 13. The CDR3 is CASSSSRQGQNMNTEAFF. CDR3 DNA: TGTGCCAGCAGTTCCTCGAGACAGGGGCAAAACATGAACACTGAAGCTTTCTTT.

Details on this clonotype: A read error may be the cause here, since a much bigger clone is one base away. The gene calls are TRBV11-2 and TRBJ2-5, with D maybe TRBD2 (5 bases). CDR1 and CDR2 (germline): SGHAT, FQNNGV. There are 16 residues in the CDR3. V was pared by 4 bases and J by 0 bases, with 15 bases between. CDR3 DNA: TGTGCCAGCAGCTCGCGGACTGTCACGTACCAAGAGACCCAGTACTTC. This translates into CASSSRTVTYQETQYF.

The chain carries TRBV7-7 and TRBJ2-1; the D gene is possibly TRBD2 (7 bases). CDR3 size: 17 residues. Germline values: CDR1 SSHAT, CDR2 FNYEAQ (reference sequence). CDR3 in DNA: TGTGCTAGAAGCAGCGGGACAATCGGACCCGACCCCTTTGAGCAGTTCTTC. Amino acid sequence: CARSSGTIGPDPFEQFF.

The chain carries TRBV20-1 and TRBJ1-5, with TRBD1 identical over 7 bases. V lost 5 bases, J lost 0 bases, and 13 bases stayed unmatched. In germline, CDR1 is DFQATT, CDR2 SNEGSKA (reference sequence). The CDR3 runs to 17 residues. The CDR3 region has the DNA TGCAGTGCTCTCAACTGGGACAGAACTAATAGCAATCAGCCCCAGCATTTT. Residues: CSALNWDRTNSNQPQHF.

The CDR3 reads CASSGRDGGEDIAQHF. The CDR3, as DNA: TGTGCCAGCAGTGGCAGGGACGGGGGAGAGGATATCGCCCAGCATTTT. This chain joins TRBV6-2 or TRBV6-3 and TRBJ1-5, with D possibly matching TRBD1 (5 bases). The CDR3 extends over 16 amino acids. The V gene's germline CDR1 is MNHEY and CDR2 SVGEGT. Trimming shortened V by 5 bases and J by 11 bases, and 25 bases separated the two germline ends.

This clonotype came up many times. Here the CDR3 DNA reads TGTGCCAGCGCCAACCCCCCGACTGGGAGTTGGGCCAAAAACATTCAGTACTTC. It encodes CASANPPTGSWAKNIQYF. The chain has TRBV7-9 and TRBJ2-4; D is perhaps TRBD2 (5 bases). This CDR3 has 18 residues. The V end was cut by 8 bases, the J end by 1 base, with 24 bases between. Germline V gene lookup returns CDR1 SEHNR and CDR2 FQNEAQ (reference sequence). Variable domain in full (rest from reference TRBV7-9 and TRBJ2-4): DTGVSQNPRHKITKRGQNVTFRCDPISEHNRLYWYRQTLGQGPEFLTYFQNEAQLEKSRLLSDRFSAERPKGSFSTLEIQRTEQGDSAMYLCASANPPTGSWAKNIQYFGAGTRLSVL.

The table lists this clonotype with many counts. The rearrangement uses TRBV29-1 and TRBJ2-2; tentative D call: TRBD1 (6 bases). The CDR3 sequence is 15 residues long. Trimming removed 0 bases from V and 3 bases from J, with 11 bases in between. The germline V gene encodes CDR1 SQVTM and CDR2 ANQGSEA. CDR3 sequence reads: CSVEDDTGYTGELFF. Written as DNA, the CDR3 is TGCAGCGTTGAAGATGACACAGGGTACACCGGGGAGCTGTTTTTT.

In its sample, this clonotype was seen a few times. The CDR3 loop is CASSSLYGYTF. The DNA of the CDR3 is TGTGCCAGCAGCTCCCTCTATGGCTACACCTTC. The chain combines TRBV6-6 with TRBJ1-2; unclear D gene. The length of the CDR3 is 11 residues. The germline V gene has CDR1 MNHNY and CDR2 SVGAGI (reference sequence). Between the trimmed V and J ends, which lost 6 bases and 4 bases, there was a span of 6 bases.

This clonotype was seen a few times. The V gene is TRBV20-1, the J gene TRBJ2-3; possibly TRBD2 for D (5 bases). The CDR3 spans 13 residues. V was cut by 6 bases and J by 5 bases, with 15 bases left in between. CDR1 and CDR2 (germline): DFQATT, SNEGSKA (reference sequence). Written as DNA, the CDR3 is TGCAGTGCCCCCCCTCGGGAAGAAGATACGCAGTATTTT. Its translation is CSAPPREEDTQYF.

This clonotype was counted ten times or more. This chain connects TRBV7-2 to TRBJ2-1; 8 bases match TRBD2. Germline V gene sequence: CDR1 SGHTA, CDR2 FQGNSA. This CDR3 is built from 13 residues. The junction had 8 bases not matched to a gene; V was cut back by 5 bases and J by 11 bases. This chain's CDR3 is CASSPVSSGKQFF. CDR3 DNA sequence: TGTGCCAGCAGCCCGGTTAGTAGCGGGAAGCAGTTCTTC.

This clonotype has only a few counts. V usage is TRBV28 and J usage is TRBJ2-6; a possible D gene is TRBD2 (5 bases). The CDR3 contains 18 residues. V was shortened by 5 bases and J by 0 bases, with 17 bases between the two germline ends. Germline V gene sequence: CDR1 MDHEN, CDR2 SYDVKM. The CDR3 DNA is TGTGCCAGCAGTCCCCCCCTAGCAACTCTCTCTGGGGCCAACGTCCTGACTTTC. Protein: CASSPPLATLSGANVLTF.

The gene calls are TRBV9 and TRBJ2-3, with TRBD1 matching over 7 bases. The CDR3 totals 16 residues. Germline values: CDR1 SGDLS, CDR2 YYNGEE. Losses at the gene ends were 4 bases for V and 0 bases for J; bases not matched to a gene: 8. The CDR3, as DNA: TGTGCCAGCAGCACGGGACAGATACTTAGCACAGATACGCAGTATTTT. Amino acid sequence: CASSTGQILSTDTQYF.